This entry concerns a single T cell receptor beta chain. The antigen remains unidentified. These data come from a study of OX40 agonist ivuxolimab in advanced cancers. The overall study: Ivuxolimab is a fully human IgG2 antibody that activates OX40 (CD134). Ivuxolimab was delivered to patients intravenously every 2 weeks at doses spanning 0.01 to 10 mg/kg.

This CDR3 is 14 amino acids long. The germline V gene encodes CDR1 ENHRY and CDR2 SYGVKD. The ends were cut back, 3 bases at V and 2 bases at J, with 7 bases in the middle. Repertoires were generated with immunoSEQ multiplex PCR, while TCRdb's copy carries only in-frame clones and drops some. The sample includes more than 45,000 clones, 88% seen only once; the top ten take 6.9%. Study outcomes and limitations: Averaging showed that CD8+ T cells had more expanded clones than CD4+ did. CD4+ and CD8+ blood T cells expanded clonally by week 6 at 0.1 to 3.0 mg/kg.

The source was CD4+ or CD8+ T cells sorted from blood, collected in a trial of the OX40 agonist ivuxolimab. This TCR came from an adult with an advanced solid tumor such as melanoma, head and neck, liver or kidney cancer. The chain is built from TRBV10-3 and TRBJ1-4; D perhaps matches TRBD1 (6 bases). The CDR3 DNA reads as TGTGCCATCAGTGAAGGGGGGACTAATGAAAAACTGTTTTTT. Protein product: CAISEGGTNEKLFF.